This T cell receptor (beta chain) was identified during a study of T-cell reconstitution after alpha-beta-depleted transplantation in children. The count of this clonotype is one. The library targeted TCRbeta and was prepared with unique molecular identifiers. TCRdb fed the PCR reads into MiXCR, producing one record per CDR3 protein. The sample records about 1,000,000 distinct CDR3 sequences, under 30% being singletons. Here the sequenced sample was PBMCs, mostly from graft donor cells, taken 360 days after TCRalphabeta/CD19-depleted stem cell transplant. This TCR derives from a boy under two years old who had a stem cell transplant for SCID, so the T cells may come from the graft donor.

The CDR3 is CASSGQGALSTDTQYF. CDR3 nucleotides: TGTGCCAGCAGTGGACAGGGGGCGCTGAGCACAGATACGCAGTATTTT. The J gene is TRBJ2-3, the V gene TRBV12-3 or TRBV12-4, with 11 bases matching TRBD1. The J segment lost 0 bases and the V segment lost 5 bases, leaving 4 bases of the junction unmatched. This CDR3 is built from 16 residues.